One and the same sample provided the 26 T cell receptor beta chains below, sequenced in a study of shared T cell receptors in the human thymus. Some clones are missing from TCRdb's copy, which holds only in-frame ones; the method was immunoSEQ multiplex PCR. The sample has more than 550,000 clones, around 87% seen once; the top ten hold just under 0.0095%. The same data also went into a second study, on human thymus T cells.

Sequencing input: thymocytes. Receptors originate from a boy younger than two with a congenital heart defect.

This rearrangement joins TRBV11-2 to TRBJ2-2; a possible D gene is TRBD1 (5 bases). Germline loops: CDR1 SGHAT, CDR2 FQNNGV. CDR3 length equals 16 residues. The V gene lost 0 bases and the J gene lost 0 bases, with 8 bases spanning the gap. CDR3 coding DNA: TGTGCCAGCAGCTTAGAGGGCAGGGCGAACACCGGGGAGCTGTTTTTT. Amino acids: CASSLEGRANTGELFF.

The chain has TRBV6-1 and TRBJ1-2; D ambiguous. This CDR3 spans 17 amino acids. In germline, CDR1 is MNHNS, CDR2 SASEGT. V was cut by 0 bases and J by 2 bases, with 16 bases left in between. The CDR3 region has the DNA TGTGCCAGCAGTGAAGCGCCTAGGCAAAGACCGAACTATGGCTACACCTTC. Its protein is CASSEAPRQRPNYGYTF.

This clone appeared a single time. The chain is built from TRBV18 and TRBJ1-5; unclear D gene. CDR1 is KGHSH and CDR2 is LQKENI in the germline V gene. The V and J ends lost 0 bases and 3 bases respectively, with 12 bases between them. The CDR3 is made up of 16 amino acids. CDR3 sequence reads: CASSPPNPEHNQPQHF. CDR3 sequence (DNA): TGTGCCAGCTCACCACCGAACCCCGAACACAATCAGCCCCAGCATTTT.

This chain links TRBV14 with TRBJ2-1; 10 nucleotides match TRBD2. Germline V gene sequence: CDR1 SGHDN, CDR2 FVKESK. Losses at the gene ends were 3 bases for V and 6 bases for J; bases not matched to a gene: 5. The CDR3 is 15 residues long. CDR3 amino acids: CASSHARTSGNEQFF. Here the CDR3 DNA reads TGTGCCAGCAGCCACGCCAGGACTAGCGGCAATGAGCAGTTCTTC.

The CDR3 DNA sequence: TGTGCCAGCGAGATGCGGGGGCTCTATGGCTACACCTTC. It encodes CASEMRGLYGYTF. The rearrangement joins TRBV28 to TRBJ1-2, with TRBD1 as a possible D gene (6 bases). Trimming removed 8 bases from V and 4 bases from J, with 14 bases in between. Germline loops: CDR1 MDHEN, CDR2 SYDVKM. The CDR3 runs to 13 residues.

Written as DNA, the CDR3 is TGTGCCACCCCCGGGACATGGATCAATGAGCAGTTCTTC. It translates to CATPGTWINEQFF. The rearrangement joins TRBV7-2 to TRBJ2-1, with D possibly being TRBD1 (6 bases). The CDR3 totals 13 residues. Germline assignment: CDR1 SGHTA and CDR2 FQGNSA. Trimming cost V 10 bases and J 6 bases, with 16 bases left between them.

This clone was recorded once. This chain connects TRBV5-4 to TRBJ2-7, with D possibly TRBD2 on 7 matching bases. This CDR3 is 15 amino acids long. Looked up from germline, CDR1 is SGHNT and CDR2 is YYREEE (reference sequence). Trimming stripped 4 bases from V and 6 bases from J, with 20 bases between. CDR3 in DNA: TGTGCCAGCAGCCCCGGGGGCGGGGGACCATTCGAGCAGTACTTC. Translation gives CASSPGGGGPFEQYF.

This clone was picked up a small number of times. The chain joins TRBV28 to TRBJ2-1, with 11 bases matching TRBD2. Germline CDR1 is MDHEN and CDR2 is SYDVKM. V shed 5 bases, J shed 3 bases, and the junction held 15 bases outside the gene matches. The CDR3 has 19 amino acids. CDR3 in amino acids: CASSRPPSGGPPYYNEQFF. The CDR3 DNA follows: TGTGCCAGCAGTCGACCTCCTAGCGGGGGGCCCCCCTACTACAATGAGCAGTTCTTC.

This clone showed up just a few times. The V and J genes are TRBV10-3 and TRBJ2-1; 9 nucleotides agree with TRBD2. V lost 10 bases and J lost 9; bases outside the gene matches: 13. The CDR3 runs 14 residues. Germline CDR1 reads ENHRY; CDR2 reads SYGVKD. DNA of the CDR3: TGTGCCACCAGACCTGCGGGAGGGCGCAGTGAGCAGTTCTTC. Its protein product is CATRPAGGRSEQFF.

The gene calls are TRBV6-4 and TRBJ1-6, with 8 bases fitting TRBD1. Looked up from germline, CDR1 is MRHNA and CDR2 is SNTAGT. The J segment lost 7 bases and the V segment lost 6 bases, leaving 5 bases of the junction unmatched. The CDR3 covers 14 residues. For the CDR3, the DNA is TGTGCCAGCAGGGGGACAGGCAAGAATTCACCCCTCCACTTT. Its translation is CASRGTGKNSPLHF.

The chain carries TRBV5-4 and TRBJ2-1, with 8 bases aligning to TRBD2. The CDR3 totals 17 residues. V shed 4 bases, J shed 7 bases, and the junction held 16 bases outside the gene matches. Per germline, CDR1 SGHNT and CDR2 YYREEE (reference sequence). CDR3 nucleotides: TGTGCCAGCAGCACTCCCGGGGGTAAGCGGGAGAGGAATGAGCAGTTCTTC. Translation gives CASSTPGGKRERNEQFF. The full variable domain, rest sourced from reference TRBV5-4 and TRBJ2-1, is ETGVTQSPTHLIKTRGQQVTLRCSSQSGHNTVSWYQQALGQGPQFIFQYYREEENGRGNFPPRFSGLQFPNYSSELNVNALELDDSALYLCASSTPGGKRERNEQFFGPGTRLTVL.

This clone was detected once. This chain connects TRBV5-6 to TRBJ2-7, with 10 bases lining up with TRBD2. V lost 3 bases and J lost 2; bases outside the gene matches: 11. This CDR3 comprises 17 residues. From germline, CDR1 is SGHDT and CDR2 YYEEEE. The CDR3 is CASSWRLAGVSPYEQYF. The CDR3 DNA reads TGTGCCAGCAGCTGGCGGCTAGCGGGAGTTAGCCCCTACGAGCAGTACTTC.

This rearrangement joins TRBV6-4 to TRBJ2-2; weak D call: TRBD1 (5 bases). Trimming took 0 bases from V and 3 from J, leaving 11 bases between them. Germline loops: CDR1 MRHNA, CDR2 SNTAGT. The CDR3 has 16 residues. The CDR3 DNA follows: TGTGCCAGCAGTGACTCTAGGCAGGGCGACACCGGGGAGCTGTTTTTT. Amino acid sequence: CASSDSRQGDTGELFF.

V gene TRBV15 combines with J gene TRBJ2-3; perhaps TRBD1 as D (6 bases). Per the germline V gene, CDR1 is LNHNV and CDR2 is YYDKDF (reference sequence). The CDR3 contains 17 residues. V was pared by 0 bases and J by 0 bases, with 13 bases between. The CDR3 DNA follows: TGTGCCACCAGCAGAGATCTGGGGGCCACTAGCACAGATACGCAGTATTTT. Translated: CATSRDLGATSTDTQYF.

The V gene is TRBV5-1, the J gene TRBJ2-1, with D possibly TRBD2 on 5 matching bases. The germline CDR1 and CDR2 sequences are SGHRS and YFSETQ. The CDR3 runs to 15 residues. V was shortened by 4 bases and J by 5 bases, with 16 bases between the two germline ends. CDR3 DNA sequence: TGCGCCAGCAGCCCCGAGGCTCCGGGAAACAATGAGCAGTTCTTC. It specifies CASSPEAPGNNEQFF. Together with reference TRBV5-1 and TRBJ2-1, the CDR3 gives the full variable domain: KAGVTQTPRYLIKTRGQQVTLSCSPISGHRSVSWYQQTPGQGLQFLFEYFSETQRNKGNFPGRFSGRQFSNSRSEMNVSTLELGDSALYLCASSPEAPGNNEQFFGPGTRLTVL.

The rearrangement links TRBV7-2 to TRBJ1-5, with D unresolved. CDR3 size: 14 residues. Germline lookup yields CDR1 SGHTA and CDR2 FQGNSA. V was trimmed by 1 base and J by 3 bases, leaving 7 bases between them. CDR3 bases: TGTGCCAGCAGCTTAGTGCGGTTCAATCAGCCCCAGCATTTT. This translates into CASSLVRFNQPQHF.

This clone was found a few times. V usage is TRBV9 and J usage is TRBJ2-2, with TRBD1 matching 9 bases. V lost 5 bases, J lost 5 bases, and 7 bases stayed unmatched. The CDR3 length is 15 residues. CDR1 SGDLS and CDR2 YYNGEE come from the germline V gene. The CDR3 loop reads CASSSTGGSTGELFF. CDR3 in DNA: TGTGCCAGCAGTTCGACAGGGGGTTCGACCGGGGAGCTGTTTTTT. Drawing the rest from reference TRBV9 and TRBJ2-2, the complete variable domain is DSGVTQTPKHLITATGQRVTLRCSPRSGDLSVYWYQQSLDQGLQFLIQYYNGEERAKGNILERFSAQQFPDLHSELNLSSLELGDSALYFCASSSTGGSTGELFFGEGSRLTVL.

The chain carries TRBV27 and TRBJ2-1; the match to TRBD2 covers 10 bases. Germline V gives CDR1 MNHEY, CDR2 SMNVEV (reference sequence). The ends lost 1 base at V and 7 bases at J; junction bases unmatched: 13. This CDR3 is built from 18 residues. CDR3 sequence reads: CASSLLMGGLAARNEQFF. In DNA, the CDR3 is TGTGCCAGCAGTTTATTAATGGGTGGACTAGCGGCTCGGAATGAGCAGTTCTTC.

DNA of the CDR3: TGTGCCAGCAGCGCCCAGCGGAGTTCCTACAATGAGCAGTTCTTC. Translated: CASSAQRSSYNEQFF. The rearrangement uses TRBV9 and TRBJ2-1; D might be TRBD2 (5 bases). The V end was cut by 3 bases, the J end by 1 base, with 11 bases between. The CDR3 extends over 15 amino acids. Germline V lookup: CDR1 SGDLS, CDR2 YYNGEE.

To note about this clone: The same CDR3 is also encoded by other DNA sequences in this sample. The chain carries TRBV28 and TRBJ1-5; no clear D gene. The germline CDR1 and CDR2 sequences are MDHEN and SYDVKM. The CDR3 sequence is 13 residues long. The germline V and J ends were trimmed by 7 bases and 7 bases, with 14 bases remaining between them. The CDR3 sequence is CASTIPGNQPQHF. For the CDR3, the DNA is TGTGCCAGCACCATCCCCGGGAACCAGCCCCAGCATTTT.

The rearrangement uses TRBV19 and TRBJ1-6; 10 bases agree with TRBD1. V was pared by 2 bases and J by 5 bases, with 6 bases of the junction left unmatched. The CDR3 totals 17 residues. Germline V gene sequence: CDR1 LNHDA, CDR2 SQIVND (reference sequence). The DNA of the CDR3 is TGTGCCAGTAGTATAAGGACAGGGGGAAACAATAATTCACCCCTCCACTTT. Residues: CASSIRTGGNNNSPLHF. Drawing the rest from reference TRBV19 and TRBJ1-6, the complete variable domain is DGGITQSPKYLFRKEGQNVTLSCEQNLNHDAMYWYRQDPGQGLRLIYYSQIVNDFQKGDIAEGYSVSREKKESFPLTVTSAQKNPTAFYLCASSIRTGGNNNSPLHFGNGTRLTVT.

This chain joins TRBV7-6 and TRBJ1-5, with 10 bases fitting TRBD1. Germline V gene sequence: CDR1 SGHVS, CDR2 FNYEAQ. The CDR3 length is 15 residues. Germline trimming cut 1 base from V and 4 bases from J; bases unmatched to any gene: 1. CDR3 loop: CASSLGTGGNQPQHF. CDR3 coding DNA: TGTGCCAGCAGCTTAGGGACAGGGGGAAATCAGCCCCAGCATTTT. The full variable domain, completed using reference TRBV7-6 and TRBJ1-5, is GAGVSQSPRYKVTKRGQDVALRCDPISGHVSLYWYRQALGQGPEFLTYFNYEAQQDKSGLPNDRFSAERPEGSISTLTIQRTEQRDSAMYRCASSLGTGGNQPQHFGDGTRLSIL.

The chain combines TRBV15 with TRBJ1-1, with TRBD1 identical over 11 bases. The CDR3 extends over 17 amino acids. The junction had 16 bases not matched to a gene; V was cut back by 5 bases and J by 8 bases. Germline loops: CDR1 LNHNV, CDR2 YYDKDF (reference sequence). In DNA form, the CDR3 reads TGTGCCACCAGCGCCAGGCCACCGGGACAGGGGGGGCAAGAAGCTTTCTTT. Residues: CATSARPPGQGGQEAFF.

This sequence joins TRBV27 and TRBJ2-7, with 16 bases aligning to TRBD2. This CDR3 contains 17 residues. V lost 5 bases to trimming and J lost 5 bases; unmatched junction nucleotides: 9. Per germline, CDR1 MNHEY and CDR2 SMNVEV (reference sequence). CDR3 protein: CASSPPGLAGGPDEQYF. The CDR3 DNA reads TGTGCCAGCAGTCCCCCGGGACTAGCGGGGGGGCCCGACGAGCAGTACTTC.

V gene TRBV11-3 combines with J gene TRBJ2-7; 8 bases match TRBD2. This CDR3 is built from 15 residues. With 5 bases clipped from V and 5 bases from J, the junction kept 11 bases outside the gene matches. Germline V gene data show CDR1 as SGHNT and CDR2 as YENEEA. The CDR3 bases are TGTGCCAGCAGCCACGGTATAGCGGGGTTGGACGAGCAGTACTTC. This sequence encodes CASSHGIAGLDEQYF.

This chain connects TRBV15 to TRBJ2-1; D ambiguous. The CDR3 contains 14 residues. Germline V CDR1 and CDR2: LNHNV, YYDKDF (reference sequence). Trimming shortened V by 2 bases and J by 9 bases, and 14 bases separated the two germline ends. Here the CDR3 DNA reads TGTGCCACCAGCAGATCCGACTTAGCTGCTGAGCAGTTCTTC. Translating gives CATSRSDLAAEQFF.